This TCR beta chain comes out of a study of CD8+ T cells in alopecia areata. This CDR3 is built from 14 residues. The germline V and J ends were trimmed by 7 bases and 0 bases, with 9 bases remaining between them. The germline gives CDR1 ENHRY, CDR2 SYGVKD. cDNA serving as the sequencing template came from extracted, reverse transcribed RNA. Libraries were prepared by immunoSEQ multiplex PCR; TCRdb keeps only in-frame clonotypes and omits some of them. The data contain 180,000 or so clones, roughly 60% of them seen just once; the ten biggest clones take up 5.5% to 6%. Regarding treatment: oral pan-JAK inhibitor, 5-10 mg twice daily.

This rearrangement joins TRBV10-3 to TRBJ2-2; D perhaps matches TRBD2 (5 bases). The origin of this receptor is a human donor with alopecia areata. Sequenced material: CD4+ T cells sorted from blood, taken at week 24, from a patient treated with tofacitinib. The CDR3 is CAINRGSNTGELFF. In nucleotides, the CDR3 is TGTGCCATCAACCGGGGTTCGAACACCGGGGAGCTGTTTTTT.